One and the same sample provided the 31 T cell receptor beta chains below, sequenced in a study of blood T cell repertoires in COVID-19. Sequencing used immunoSEQ multiplex PCR; TCRdb keeps in-frame clones, though not all of them. Among about 380,000 clones listed, about 88% were seen once. The sample consisted of PBMCs or T cells enriched from blood (not recorded which). The receptors shown here come from a woman aged 30 to 39 who had recovered from COVID-19.

CDR3 amino acids: CASSMIGAGRETQYF. The DNA of the CDR3 is TGTGCCAGTAGTATGATTGGGGCGGGAAGAGAGACCCAGTACTTC. The chain carries TRBV19 and TRBJ2-5; D perhaps matches TRBD2 (6 bases). CDR1 LNHDA and CDR2 SQIVND come from the germline V gene (reference sequence). Deletions cut 3 bases from V and 4 bases from J, with 15 bases between. This CDR3 region has 15 residues.

The chain has TRBV18 and TRBJ2-2; 8 nucleotides agree with TRBD1. This CDR3 has 15 amino acids. V dropped 3 bases and J dropped 3; count of bases not matched to a gene: 3. The germline V gene encodes CDR1 KGHSH and CDR2 LQKENI. Here the CDR3 reads CASSPRTGHTGELFF. The CDR3 region has the DNA TGTGCCAGCTCACCCCGGACAGGGCACACCGGGGAGCTGTTTTTT.

The chain couples TRBV6-5 to TRBJ1-4, with D perhaps matching TRBD1 (5 bases). Per germline, CDR1 MNHEY and CDR2 SVGAGI. The CDR3 totals 14 residues. V shed 3 bases and J shed 8 bases, with 13 bases lying between them. In nucleotides, the CDR3 is TGTGCCAGCAGTTATAATGGGGCAGACGAAAAACTGTTTTTT. Encoded protein: CASSYNGADEKLFF.

The V call is TRBV18, the J call TRBJ2-3; TRBD2 matches at 12 bases. Germline V gene sequence: CDR1 KGHSH, CDR2 LQKENI. V gave up 3 bases and J gave up 5 bases; unmatched junction bases: 6. The CDR3 totals 16 residues. The CDR3 loop is CASSPTSGGSGDTQYF. The CDR3 DNA sequence: TGTGCCAGCTCACCCACTAGCGGGGGGAGTGGAGATACGCAGTATTTT.

This clone has just a few counts. The rearrangement links TRBV6-5 to TRBJ2-3; 11 nucleotides line up with TRBD2. Germline CDR1 is MNHEY and CDR2 is SVGAGI. V lost 2 bases, J lost 2 bases, and 3 bases stayed unmatched. The CDR3 is made up of 16 amino acids. CDR3 residues: CASSYRGLAVTDTQYF. In DNA, the CDR3 is TGTGCCAGCAGTTACAGGGGACTAGCGGTCACAGATACGCAGTATTTT.

The V call is TRBV12-3 or TRBV12-4, the J call TRBJ1-6; 7 nucleotides line up with TRBD1. V lost 8 bases to trimming and J lost 10 bases; unmatched junction nucleotides: 8. The CDR3 runs to 13 residues. Written as DNA, the CDR3 is TGTGCCAGCTCGGACAGGCTCGAGTCACCCCTCCACTTT. Residues: CASSDRLESPLHF.

The J gene is TRBJ1-1, the V gene TRBV6-1; no clear D gene. Per germline, CDR1 MNHNS and CDR2 SASEGT. Trimming shortened V by 2 bases and J by 10 bases, and 14 bases separated the two germline ends. The CDR3 contains 13 residues. CDR3 nucleotides: TGTGCCAGCAGTGAATTGAGCGATCCAAGAGCTTTCTTT. Its translation is CASSELSDPRAFF.

As to this clone: The junction differs from germline at one of its ends, possibly a read error. J is TRBJ2-5 and V is TRBV7-7; 7 bases align to TRBD2. The CDR3 consists of 15 residues. Germline-derived CDR1 and CDR2 are SSHAT and FNYEAQ (reference sequence). DNA of the CDR3: TGTGCTAGCAGCCTACGGTTAGCGGGCGCCTCGGCCCAGTACTTC. This gives the protein CASSLRLAGASAQYF.

The chain joins TRBV7-3 to TRBJ2-2; D unclear. V lost 5 bases, J lost 4 bases, and 14 bases lay in between. Germline V CDR1 and CDR2: SGHTA, FQGTGA. The length of the CDR3 is 15 residues. The DNA of the CDR3 is TGTGCCAGCAGCCCTCAGATGGCCAGCACCGGGGAGCTGTTTTTT. The encoded protein is CASSPQMASTGELFF.

V and J are TRBV9 and TRBJ1-1, with D uncertain. CDR3 length: 13 residues. Per the germline V gene, CDR1 is SGDLS and CDR2 is YYNGEE. Trimming shortened V by 0 bases and J by 6 bases, and 9 bases separated the two germline ends. CDR3 amino acids: CASSVVPGSEAFF. For the CDR3, the DNA is TGTGCCAGCAGCGTAGTTCCGGGATCTGAAGCTTTCTTT. Complete variable domain (other parts from reference TRBV9 and TRBJ1-1): DSGVTQTPKHLITATGQRVTLRCSPRSGDLSVYWYQQSLDQGLQFLIQYYNGEERAKGNILERFSAQQFPDLHSELNLSSLELGDSALYFCASSVVPGSEAFFGQGTRLTVV.

J is TRBJ2-7 and V is TRBV6-5; D remains ambiguous. Trimming left V 2 bases short and J 3 bases short, with 11 bases between. This CDR3 has 14 amino acids. CDR1 and CDR2 from the germline V gene are MNHEY and SVGAGI. The CDR3 DNA reads TGTGCCAGCAGTTACAAGATAGTGAACTACGAGCAGTACTTC. The encoded protein is CASSYKIVNYEQYF.

About this clone itself: Other DNA variants within this sample encode the same CDR3. The chain has TRBV27 and TRBJ2-1; D is perhaps TRBD2 (6 bases). CDR3 length equals 14 residues. The germline gives CDR1 MNHEY, CDR2 SMNVEV (reference sequence). Trimming shortened V by 0 bases and J by 3 bases, and 6 bases separated the two germline ends. CDR3 in amino acids: CASSLSTSYNEQFF. CDR3 sequence (DNA): TGTGCCAGCAGTTTATCGACTAGCTACAATGAGCAGTTCTTC.

Worth noting for this clone: At one boundary the junction diverges from the germline segment, which might be a read error. The chain carries TRBV29-1 and TRBJ1-2; 10 bases are a match to TRBD1. Germline V gene lookup returns CDR1 SQVTM and CDR2 ANQGSEA. The CDR3 has 14 amino acids. CDR3 sequence (DNA): TGCAGCGTGGAAGCGGGACAGGGGACTGGCGGCTACACCTTC. It yields the protein CSVEAGQGTGGYTF.

In its sample, this clone was seen once. This sequence joins TRBV7-3 and TRBJ1-1; possibly TRBD1 for D (6 bases). The V gene's germline CDR1 is SGHTA and CDR2 FQGTGA. V shed 5 bases and J shed 3 bases, with 13 bases lying between them. The CDR3 totals 14 residues. Here the CDR3 reads CASSLTGYDTEAFF. In nucleotides, the CDR3 is TGTGCCAGCAGCCTTACAGGGTACGACACTGAAGCTTTCTTT.

The rearrangement links TRBV5-1 to TRBJ1-6; 7 nucleotides line up with TRBD1. V dropped 4 bases and J dropped 9; count of bases not matched to a gene: 10. The CDR3 is made up of 15 amino acids. Germline values: CDR1 SGHRS, CDR2 YFSETQ. CDR3 protein: CASSTDSPGGSPLHF. The CDR3 region has the DNA TGCGCCAGCAGCACGGACAGCCCAGGGGGTTCACCCCTCCACTTT.

The genes are TRBV7-9 and TRBJ1-6; 8 bases are a match to TRBD1. The germline gives CDR1 SEHNR, CDR2 FQNEAQ (reference sequence). The junction had 6 bases not matched to a gene; V was cut back by 1 base and J by 10 bases. CDR3 length: 15 amino acids. The CDR3 nucleotides are TGTGCCAGCAGCTTAGGGGGGGGACAGGAATCACCCCTCCACTTT. Amino acid sequence: CASSLGGGQESPLHF.

The chain carries TRBV28 and TRBJ2-7; 10 bases are shared with TRBD1. The ends lost 5 bases at V and 5 bases at J; junction bases unmatched: 6. This CDR3 has 14 residues. CDR1 and CDR2 from the germline V gene are MDHEN and SYDVKM. CDR3 in amino acids: CASSAGQGEDEQYF. The CDR3 DNA reads TGTGCCAGCAGTGCCGGACAGGGGGAGGACGAGCAGTACTTC.

As concerns this clone: At one end, the junction sequence differs from germline, possibly due to a read error. The chain carries TRBV20-1 and TRBJ1-1; no clear D gene. Germline lookup yields CDR1 DFQATT and CDR2 SNEGSKA (reference sequence). This CDR3 spans 11 amino acids. The CDR3 protein is CSARAVTEAFF. The CDR3 nucleotides read TGCAGTGCTAGAGCGGTGACTGAGGCTTTCTTT.

The chain joins TRBV9 to TRBJ2-2; 7 bases are a match to TRBD1. The length of the CDR3 is 15 residues. Germline V CDR1 and CDR2: SGDLS, YYNGEE. V was clipped by 2 bases and J by 0 bases; unmatched bases: 1. The DNA for the CDR3 is TGTGCCAGCAGCGTGCAGGGGGCGAACACCGGGGAGCTGTTTTTT. This encodes CASSVQGANTGELFF.

This chain links TRBV2 with TRBJ2-5, with D perhaps matching TRBD2 (5 bases). Germline V lookup: CDR1 SNHLY, CDR2 FYNNEI. Trimming cost V 2 bases and J 5 bases, with 15 bases left between them. The CDR3 length is 15 residues. The CDR3 DNA sequence: TGTGCCAGCAGTGAAATTTCGGGCCGGGGTGAGACCCAGTACTTC. Translation: CASSEISGRGETQYF.

V gene TRBV28 combines with J gene TRBJ2-7; TRBD1 might be the D (7 bases). Trimming took off 6 bases at V and 4 bases at J, with 25 bases between the two ends. Germline V lookup: CDR1 MDHEN, CDR2 SYDVKM. The CDR3 spans 17 residues. The DNA of the CDR3 is TGTGCCAGCAGCAATATACTGGACAGGATGGGGAGGTACGAGCAGTACTTC. Its protein product is CASSNILDRMGRYEQYF.

The J gene is TRBJ2-1, the V gene TRBV7-2; 8 positions agree with TRBD2. Germline V gene data show CDR1 as SGHTA and CDR2 as FQGNSA. Unmatched junction bases numbered 14, after V lost 7 bases and J lost 9 bases. The CDR3 is 15 residues long. The CDR3 DNA sequence: TGTGCCAGCATCCGGGGGGGAGCATTGGACAGTGAGCAGTTCTTC. Protein: CASIRGGALDSEQFF. Supplemented by reference TRBV7-2 and TRBJ2-1, the full variable domain reads GAGVSQSPSNKVTEKGKDVELRCDPISGHTALYWYRQSLGQGLEFLIYFQGNSAPDKSGLPSDRFSAERTGGSVSTLTIQRTQQEDSAVYLCASIRGGALDSEQFFGPGTRLTVL.

The chain uses TRBV9 and TRBJ1-1; a weak D match, TRBD1 (6 bases). V shed 0 bases and J shed 5 bases, with 11 bases lying between them. The CDR3 has 14 residues. CDR1 is SGDLS, CDR2 YYNGEE, per germline. The CDR3, as DNA: TGTGCCAGCAGCGTAGGAGGGCAGGGGACTGAAGCTTTCTTT. Its translation: CASSVGGQGTEAFF.

J is TRBJ1-1 and V is TRBV5-1; D is perhaps TRBD1 (6 bases). Germline loops: CDR1 SGHRS, CDR2 YFSETQ. Trimming removed 4 bases from V and 6 bases from J, with 16 bases in between. The CDR3 is made up of 14 amino acids. This CDR3 is CASSPYEDRSEAFF. The DNA for the CDR3 is TGCGCCAGCAGCCCCTACGAGGACAGATCTGAAGCTTTCTTT.

The chain employs TRBV19 and TRBJ1-5; 10 nucleotides agree with TRBD1. V was pared by 5 bases and J by 1 base, with 2 bases of the junction left unmatched. Looked up from germline, CDR1 is LNHDA and CDR2 is SQIVND (reference sequence). CDR3 length: 15 amino acids. CDR3 nucleotides: TGTGCCAGTAGTCGGACAGGGGGAAGCAATCAGCCCCAGCATTTT. It encodes CASSRTGGSNQPQHF.

V and J are TRBV28 and TRBJ1-1, with TRBD1 matching 7 bases. The ends lost 10 bases at V and 2 bases at J; junction bases unmatched: 10. Germline loops: CDR1 MDHEN, CDR2 SYDVKM. CDR3 length: 14 amino acids. The DNA of the CDR3 is TGTGCCACCAGAAACAGGGGATATAACACTGAAGCTTTCTTT. Encoded protein: CATRNRGYNTEAFF.

V usage is TRBV5-1 and J usage is TRBJ1-2; possible D gene TRBD1, 6 bases. The length of the CDR3 is 13 residues. V was cut by 4 bases and J by 4 bases, with 11 bases left in between. Germline-derived CDR1 and CDR2 are SGHRS and YFSETQ. The CDR3 region is CASSEQGSYGYTF. The DNA of the CDR3 is TGCGCCAGCAGCGAACAGGGAAGCTATGGCTACACCTTC.

This chain connects TRBV23-1 to TRBJ1-5; D not resolved. TRBV23-1 qualifies as an ORF whose function is uncertain. The CDR3 extends over 19 amino acids. The V and J ends lost 3 bases and 4 bases respectively, with 25 bases between them. The CDR3 sequence is CASSHRCGYRGGRNQPQHF. In DNA form, the CDR3 reads TGCGCCAGCAGTCATCGCTGCGGGTACCGGGGAGGAAGGAATCAGCCCCAGCATTTT.

V is TRBV28 and J is TRBJ1-4; maybe TRBD1 (5 bases). Trimming stripped 6 bases from V and 10 bases from J, with 18 bases between. Looked up from germline, CDR1 is MDHEN and CDR2 is SYDVKM. CDR3 length equals 14 residues. In DNA form, the CDR3 reads TGTGCCAGCAGGTACAATTCGGGACTCACAAAACTGTTTTTT. Residues: CASRYNSGLTKLFF.

The V and J genes are TRBV20-1 and TRBJ2-7; 7 nucleotides agree with TRBD2. Per the germline V gene, CDR1 is DFQATT and CDR2 is SNEGSKA (reference sequence). CDR3 length: 13 residues. Germline trimming cut 3 bases from V and 6 bases from J; bases unmatched to any gene: 8. The CDR3, as DNA: TGCAGTGCTAGTCGCTCTACGGGGGGCGAGCAGTACTTC. It translates to CSASRSTGGEQYF.

The chain combines TRBV27 with TRBJ2-7, with D possibly matching TRBD1 (7 bases). Per germline, CDR1 MNHEY and CDR2 SMNVEV (reference sequence). This CDR3 region has 14 residues. The V end was cut by 4 bases, the J end by 4 bases, with 14 bases between. The CDR3 sequence is CASSYTGEEYEQYF. The DNA for the CDR3 is TGTGCCAGCAGTTATACAGGGGAGGAGTACGAGCAGTACTTC.